This paragraph covers one TCR beta chain sequence. The antigen it binds to is not known. Base qualities are not at hand, and no much larger clone is one base apart. The CDR3 measures 15 amino acids from cysteine to phenylalanine. Only the CDR3 region is kept as DNA, spanning 45 bases read in frame from base 1. Relative to germline, V is 2 bases shorter and J is 5 bases shorter, with 13 bases between their ends. As encoded in the germline V gene (reference sequence), CDR1 is GTSNPN while CDR2 is SVGIG. The sample belongs to a study of blood T cell repertoires in COVID-19 (dated by TCRdb to the early 2020s). Context from the whole study: Collaborator samples came from the United States, Italy and Spain and covered acute and convalescent phases of COVID-19. The dataset comprised deeply sampled blood TCRbeta repertoires from subjects exposed to, actively infected with, or recovered from COVID-19. The sample metadata nearly always contained a de-identified subject ID, COVID-19 status, age in years and sex. Samples came from the ongoing ImmuneRACE study (first 160 participants) plus 1,254 subjects from 6 global collaborators. The prospective study material was composed of cDNA or gDNA derived from T cells, B-cell-depleted T cells, or PBMCs. Where HLA class I and class II types were available, the types were taken from metadata supplied by the sample provider, not from assay-based typing. The repertoires were made available in a free public database intended to serve as a resource for research on the immune response to SARS-CoV-2.

Each collaborating institution followed its own protocols to collect whole blood in K2EDTA tubes. For TCRbeta analysis, collaborators shipped samples in one of three forms: frozen whole blood, isolated PBMCs, or DNA extracted from either of those sample types. The study at large found these results: The quantity of clinical and demographic metadata differed by source and by participant and was supplied without curation.

TCRbeta CDR3 regions were amplified from genomic DNA using the immunoSEQ Assay, a bias-controlled multiplex PCR. Per the original workflow: Within the assay, amplification of reference gene primers was used to estimate how many nucleated cells each sample contained. To quantify the absolute abundance of each unique TCRbeta CDR3 rearrangement, sequence reads were collapsed and filtered. Productive Simpson clonality was computed per sample as the square root of Simpson's diversity index over productive rearrangements. TCRdb stores this immuneACCESS table with in-frame sequences only. Part of the clones is absent; in the studies checked, under half of the shortfall reflects unresolved V genes, and no reason is known for the rest. The V and J calls and clone size come from that table; D and trimming were worked out from the DNA. This sample comprises a few hundred thousand clones, roughly 90% of them detected only once. 1% to 1.5% of the sample lies in the top ten.

Here the chain combines TRBV30 and TRBJ1-6, with TRBD1 perhaps the D gene, on 6 matching bases. The source of this sequence is a man aged 40-49 years with acute or convalescent COVID-19. Sequences were obtained from peripheral blood. The CDR3 sequence is CAWSTGTLNNSPLHF. The DNA is TGTGCCTGGAGTACCGGGACACTGAATAATTCACCCCTCCACTTT.